The T cell receptor beta chain under discussion was sequenced for a study of T cells in Graves' hyperthyroidism and ophthalmopathy. Those with hyperthyroidism were 18 to 65 years old, newly diagnosed, and ill for under 2 months. Progressors' blood was drawn at hyperthyroidism diagnosis, before ophthalmopathy symptoms. Germline V gene data show CDR1 as SGHDT and CDR2 as YYEEEE. CDR3 length equals 13 residues. In regard to this clonotype: Its cognate antigen is unknown. At one boundary the junction diverges from the germline segment, which might be a read error.

Amplification of TCR beta CDR3 regions was performed using RNA transcripts as template. First-round RT-PCR of the TCR CDR3 relied on the HTBI primer set. TCRdb independently ran MiXCR on the multiplex PCR reads; one entry per CDR3 protein. The sample has approximately 260,000 distinct CDR3 sequences, roughly 15% seen once. Regarding the study as a whole: Also found in blood were most expanded thyroid clonotypes above 0.001. Ophthalmopathy, as predicted by the model, came a median 6.5 months after the prediction.

This chain links TRBV5-6 with TRBJ1-1, with D possibly being TRBD1 (5 bases). Sequencing was carried out using blood. The sequence came from a woman aged 50 to 60 with Graves' hyperthyroidism that later progressed to Graves' ophthalmopathy. CDR3 amino acids: CASSFQDSTGAFF. DNA of the CDR3: TGTGCCAGCAGCTTCCAAGACAGCACTGGAGCTTTCTTT.